These T cell receptor beta chains were read from a single sample in a study of PD-1 blockade in classical Hodgkin lymphoma. Method: immunoSEQ multiplex PCR; TCRdb's copy keeps in-frame clones and lacks some. The repertoire includes 15,000 to 25,000 clones, approximately 87% of them detected once, and approximately 2.7% sits in the top ten. This sample comprised CD4+ T cells from blood, obtained before the fourth cycle of nivolumab. The receptor set was obtained from a human donor with classical Hodgkin lymphoma. Each CDR3 is given with its conserved first and last residue. Fields, in order: CDR3 protein, CDR3 DNA, D gene, V gene, J gene, clone size. The D gene is left open where the match is weak. Expanded clones are given a class, and other clones once, few, many or no size at all.

CDR3: CAISESAETDTQYF; DNA: TGTGCCATCAGTGAGTCCGCAGAGACAGATACGCAGTATTTT; D: -; V: TRBV10-3; J: TRBJ2-3; size: -
CDR3: CASSLMTGYQFF; DNA: TGTGCCAGCAGCTTAATGACAGGCTACCAGTTCTTC; D: -; V: TRBV7-9; J: TRBJ2-1; size: -
CDR3: CASSGPTSGRANSETQYF; DNA: TGTGCCAGCAGCGGCCCCACTAGCGGGAGGGCAAATTCAGAGACCCAGTACTTC; D: TRBD2; V: TRBV5-4; J: TRBJ2-5; size: -
CDR3: CASSEGPWTTGATQETQYF; DNA: TGTGCCAGCAGTGAAGGGCCCTGGACAACAGGGGCGACCCAAGAGACCCAGTACTTC; D: TRBD1; V: TRBV6-1; J: TRBJ2-5; size: -
CDR3: CSAQGDTDTQYF; DNA: TGCAGCGCACAGGGGGACACAGATACGCAGTATTTT; D: TRBD1; V: TRBV29-1; J: TRBJ2-3; size: -
CDR3: CASTYSGQPLVGYTF; DNA: TGTGCCAGTACATACAGCGGACAGCCCCTAGTCGGCTACACCTTC; D: -; V: TRBV19; J: TRBJ1-2; size: -
CDR3: CASSLVGPQHF; DNA: TGTGCCAGCAGTTTAGTCGGGCCCCAGCATTTT; D: -; V: TRBV28; J: TRBJ1-5; size: few
CDR3: CASSRDSRWSNTGELFF; DNA: TGTGCCAGCAGCCGGGACAGCCGTTGGTCCAACACCGGGGAGCTGTTTTTT; D: TRBD1; V: TRBV2; J: TRBJ2-2; size: -
CDR3: CASSLKADWRETQYF; DNA: TGTGCCAGCAGCTTAAAAGCGGACTGGCGGGAGACCCAGTACTTC; D: -; V: TRBV11-1; J: TRBJ2-5; size: once
CDR3: CASSQGSGSIIYGYTF; DNA: TGTGCCAGCAGCCAAGGTTCGGGCAGCATCATATATGGCTACACCTTC; D: -; V: TRBV14; J: TRBJ1-2; size: -
CDR3: CASSQDFLFGAARGNTIYF; DNA: TGCGCCAGCAGCCAAGATTTCCTTTTTGGGGCGGCGAGGGGAAACACCATATATTTT; D: -; V: TRBV4-1; J: TRBJ1-3; size: -
CDR3: CASSLANRGHEQFF; DNA: TGTGCCAGCAGTTTAGCCAACAGGGGCCATGAGCAGTTCTTC; D: TRBD1; V: TRBV28; J: TRBJ2-1; size: -
CDR3: CASSFLAGPGEQYF; DNA: TGCGCCAGCAGCTTCCTAGCGGGGCCCGGGGAGCAGTACTTC; D: TRBD2; V: TRBV5-1; J: TRBJ2-7; size: -
CDR3: CASSWGTGTSTDTQYF; DNA: TGTGCCAGCAGTTGGGGGACAGGGACTAGCACAGATACGCAGTATTTT; D: TRBD1; V: TRBV27; J: TRBJ2-3; size: -
CDR3: CASSPLREAGGNEKLFF; DNA: TGTGCCAGCTCACCCCTCCGTGAGGCAGGGGGGAATGAAAAACTGTTTTTT; D: TRBD1; V: TRBV18; J: TRBJ1-4; size: few
CDR3: CASSFRTEQAFF; DNA: TGTGCCAGCAGCTTTAGGACAGAGCAAGCTTTCTTT; D: -; V: TRBV5-5; J: TRBJ1-1; size: once
CDR3: CASSPQLAGANNEQFF; DNA: TGTGCCAGCTCACCACAGTTGGCAGGGGCCAACAATGAGCAGTTCTTC; D: -; V: TRBV18; J: TRBJ2-1; size: -
CDR3: CASSIARTGGNEKLFF; DNA: TGTGCCAGTAGTATAGCCCGGACAGGAGGAAATGAAAAACTGTTTTTT; D: TRBD1; V: TRBV19; J: TRBJ1-4; size: -
CDR3: CASSWTGNTEAFF; DNA: TGTGCCAGCAGTTGGACAGGGAACACTGAAGCTTTCTTT; D: TRBD1; V: TRBV11-2; J: TRBJ1-1; size: once
CDR3: CASRLKMQGVRNEQYF; DNA: TGCGCCAGCAGGCTGAAAATGCAAGGTGTACGGAACGAGCAGTACTTC; D: -; V: TRBV5-1; J: TRBJ2-7; size: -
CDR3: CASSVMDLLSYNEQFF; DNA: TGTGCCAGCAGCGTCATGGACTTGCTCTCCTACAATGAGCAGTTCTTC; D: -; V: TRBV7-9; J: TRBJ2-1; size: -
CDR3: CASSSTQGSTQYF; DNA: TGTGCCAGCAGCTCAACACAGGGAAGTACGCAGTATTTT; D: -; V: TRBV9; J: TRBJ2-3; size: -
CDR3: CASRGVAGVGTDTQYF; DNA: TGTGCCAGCAGGGGCGTGGCGGGAGTCGGTACAGATACGCAGTATTTT; D: TRBD2; V: TRBV2; J: TRBJ2-3; size: -
CDR3: CASSLDTPEAQYF; DNA: TGTGCCAGCAGCTTAGATACCCCGGAGGCGCAGTATTTT; D: -; V: TRBV7-9; J: TRBJ2-3; size: -
CDR3: CASSLTRDSSYEQYF; DNA: TGTGCCAGCAGTCTTACACGGGACAGCTCCTACGAGCAGTACTTC; D: TRBD1; V: TRBV6-5; J: TRBJ2-7; size: -
CDR3: CASSLITRGANVLTF; DNA: TGTGCCAGCAGTTTGATAACACGAGGGGCCAACGTTCTGACTTTC; D: -; V: TRBV27; J: TRBJ2-6; size: -
CDR3: CASRQGATYEQYF; DNA: TGTGCCAGCAGACAGGGGGCCACCTACGAGCAGTACTTC; D: TRBD1; V: TRBV25-1; J: TRBJ2-7; size: -
CDR3: CASSYDHRQKETQYF; DNA: TGTGCCAGCAGTTACGACCACAGGCAGAAAGAGACCCAGTACTTC; D: -; V: TRBV6-5; J: TRBJ2-5; size: -
CDR3: CASSLPPTGVAKNIQYF; DNA: TGTGCCAGCAGCTTACCCCCTACAGGGGTAGCCAAAAACATTCAGTACTTC; D: TRBD1; V: TRBV7-2; J: TRBJ2-4; size: -
CDR3: CASSRHPGYEQYF; DNA: TGTGCCAGCAGCCGCCACCCTGGCTACGAGCAGTACTTC; D: -; V: TRBV7-3; J: TRBJ2-7; size: -
CDR3: CASSSYPFYEQYF; DNA: TGTGCCAGCAGTAGCTACCCATTCTACGAGCAGTACTTC; D: -; V: TRBV27; J: TRBJ2-7; size: -
CDR3: CSKRTQETQYF; DNA: TGCAGCAAAAGGACCCAAGAGACCCAGTACTTC; D: -; V: TRBV29-1; J: TRBJ2-5; size: -
CDR3: CASSFPPAGETQYF; DNA: TGTGCCAGCAGTTTCCCGCCAGCAGGGGAGACCCAGTACTTC; D: -; V: TRBV28; J: TRBJ2-5; size: -
CDR3: CASGQDSREKLFF; DNA: TGTGCCAGTGGTCAGGACAGTCGCGAAAAACTGTTTTTT; D: -; V: TRBV19; J: TRBJ1-4; size: -
CDR3: CASSKDRGSETQYF; DNA: TGTGCCAGTAGTAAGGACAGGGGGTCTGAGACCCAGTACTTC; D: TRBD1; V: TRBV19; J: TRBJ2-5; size: -
CDR3: CASSSVTSRLNNEQFF; DNA: TGTGCCAGCAGCTCTGTCACTAGTCGCCTGAACAATGAGCAGTTCTTC; D: -; V: TRBV6-6; J: TRBJ2-1; size: -
CDR3: CASSLAGVMNEQFF; DNA: TGTGCCAGCAGTCTGGCGGGAGTAATGAATGAGCAGTTCTTC; D: TRBD2; V: TRBV28; J: TRBJ2-1; size: few
CDR3: CASSPGLAGVNEQFF; DNA: TGCGCCAGCAGCCCCGGTCTAGCGGGAGTCAATGAGCAGTTCTTC; D: TRBD2; V: TRBV5-1; J: TRBJ2-1; size: -
CDR3: CATSRRGLAEGGNEQFF; DNA: TGTGCCACCAGCAGGAGGGGACTAGCGGAGGGGGGGAATGAGCAGTTCTTC; D: TRBD2; V: TRBV15; J: TRBJ2-1; size: -
CDR3: CASTFGTTKTGGYTF; DNA: TGTGCCAGCACCTTCGGTACCACGAAAACCGGTGGCTACACCTTC; D: -; V: TRBV6-1; J: TRBJ1-2; size: once
CDR3: CASRPWSGVGTGELFF; DNA: TGTGCCAGCAGACCTTGGTCGGGTGTGGGCACCGGGGAGCTGTTTTTT; D: -; V: TRBV27; J: TRBJ2-2; size: -
CDR3: CASSQTETTGELFF; DNA: TGCGCCAGCAGCCAGACAGAAACCACCGGGGAGCTGTTTTTT; D: -; V: TRBV5-1; J: TRBJ2-2; size: -
CDR3: CASSIPRLIYQPQHF; DNA: TGTGCCAGTAGTATCCCCCGGCTGATCTATCAGCCCCAGCATTTT; D: -; V: TRBV19; J: TRBJ1-5; size: few
CDR3: CASSPSGSLAQFF; DNA: TGTGCCAGCAGCCCTAGCGGGAGCTTGGCGCAGTTCTTC; D: TRBD2; V: TRBV28; J: TRBJ2-1; size: -
CDR3: CASSPGSGSTGELFF; DNA: TGTGCCAGCAGTCCAGGATCAGGGAGCACCGGGGAGCTGTTTTTT; D: -; V: TRBV5-4; J: TRBJ2-2; size: -
CDR3: CASSYSLTSTDTQYF; DNA: TGTGCCAGCAGTTACAGTCTAACTAGCACAGATACGCAGTATTTT; D: -; V: TRBV6-6; J: TRBJ2-3; size: -
CDR3: CASSLAGFTGELFF; DNA: TGTGCCAGCAGCTTAGCGGGGTTCACCGGGGAGCTGTTTTTT; D: -; V: TRBV11-3; J: TRBJ2-2; size: -
CDR3: CASSLAGTGQETQYF; DNA: TGCGCCAGCAGCTTGGCCGGGACTGGCCAAGAGACCCAGTACTTC; D: -; V: TRBV5-1; J: TRBJ2-5; size: -
CDR3: CASTRLGGVYEQYF; DNA: TGTGCCAGCACAAGGTTAGGGGGAGTCTACGAGCAGTACTTC; D: -; V: TRBV6-1; J: TRBJ2-7; size: -
CDR3: CASSLELRASSGELFF; DNA: TGTGCCAGCAGCTTAGAGCTTCGGGCCTCGTCCGGGGAGCTGTTTTTT; D: -; V: TRBV7-9; J: TRBJ2-2; size: once
CDR3: CASSTRTLAGAHTQYF; DNA: TGTGCCAGCAGTACCCGGACTTTAGCGGGAGCACATACGCAGTATTTT; D: TRBD2; V: TRBV27; J: TRBJ2-3; size: few
CDR3: CATSSLQGTPYGYTF; DNA: TGTGCCACCAGCAGCTTGCAGGGAACCCCCTATGGCTACACCTTC; D: -; V: TRBV15; J: TRBJ1-2; size: few
CDR3: CASSTTGPYEQYF; DNA: TGTGCCAGCAGCACGACAGGACCCTACGAGCAGTACTTC; D: -; V: TRBV11-2; J: TRBJ2-7; size: few
CDR3: CASSSGRGGGDGYTF; DNA: TGTGCCAGCAGTTCAGGAAGGGGAGGTGGCGATGGCTACACCTTC; D: -; V: TRBV7-2; J: TRBJ1-2; size: -
CDR3: CASSSEGLAAYNEQFF; DNA: TGTGCCAGCAGCTCAGAAGGACTAGCGGCTTACAATGAGCAGTTCTTC; D: TRBD2; V: TRBV7-8; J: TRBJ2-1; size: -
CDR3: CASRAGKGSYEQYF; DNA: TGTGCCAGCAGGGCAGGGAAAGGGTCCTACGAGCAGTACTTC; D: -; V: TRBV5-4; J: TRBJ2-7; size: once